The clone carrying this TCR beta chain appeared a single time. Its antigen is not identified. The data derive from a study of OX40 agonist ivuxolimab in advanced cancers. As for the study in general: A male proportion of approximately 80% was recorded, with mean age approximately 57 years and range roughly 23 to 90. Study-level findings and limits: The study found that CD8+ T cells averaged more expanded clones than CD4+.

Method: immunoSEQ multiplex PCR; TCRdb's copy keeps in-frame clones and lacks some. The sample includes fewer than 85,000 clones, just under 80% of them seen just once. No patient had autoimmune disease or received systemic immunosuppression. From germline, CDR1 is MNHEY and CDR2 SMNVEV (reference sequence). Trimming cost V 2 bases and J 5 bases, with 12 bases left between them. This CDR3 has 15 residues. The source was CD4+ or CD8+ T cells sorted from blood, collected in a trial of the OX40 agonist ivuxolimab. The chain links TRBV27 to TRBJ2-2; D assignment may be TRBD1 or TRBD2 (5 bases each). This TCR was recovered from an adult with an advanced solid tumor such as melanoma, head and neck, liver or kidney cancer. The CDR3, as DNA: TGTGCCAGCAGTTTACGTTCGGGGCAAACCGGGGAGCTGTTTTTT. Translating gives CASSLRSGQTGELFF.